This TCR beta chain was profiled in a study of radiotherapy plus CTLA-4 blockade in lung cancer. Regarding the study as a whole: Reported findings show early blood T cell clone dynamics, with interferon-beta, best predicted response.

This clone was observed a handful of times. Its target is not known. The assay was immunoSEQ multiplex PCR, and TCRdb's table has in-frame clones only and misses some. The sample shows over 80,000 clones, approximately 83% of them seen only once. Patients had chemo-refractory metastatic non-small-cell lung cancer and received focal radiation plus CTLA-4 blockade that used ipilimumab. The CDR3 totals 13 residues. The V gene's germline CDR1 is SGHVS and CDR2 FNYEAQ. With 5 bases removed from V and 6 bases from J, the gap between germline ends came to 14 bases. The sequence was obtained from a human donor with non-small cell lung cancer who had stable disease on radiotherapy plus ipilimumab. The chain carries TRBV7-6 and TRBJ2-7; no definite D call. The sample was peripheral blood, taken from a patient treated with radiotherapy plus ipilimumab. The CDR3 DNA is TGTGCCAGCAGCCTTCAGGCCCGATTCGAGCAGTACTTC. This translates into CASSLQARFEQYF.